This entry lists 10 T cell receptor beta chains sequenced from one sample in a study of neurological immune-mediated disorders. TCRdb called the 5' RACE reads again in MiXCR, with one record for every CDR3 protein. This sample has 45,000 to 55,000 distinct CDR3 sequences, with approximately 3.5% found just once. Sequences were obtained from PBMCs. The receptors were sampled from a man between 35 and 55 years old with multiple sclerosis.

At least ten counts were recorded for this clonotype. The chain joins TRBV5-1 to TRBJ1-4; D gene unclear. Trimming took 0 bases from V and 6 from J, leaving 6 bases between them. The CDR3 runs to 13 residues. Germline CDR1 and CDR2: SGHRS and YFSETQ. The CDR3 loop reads CASSLGTHEKLFF. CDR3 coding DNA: TGCGCCAGCAGCTTGGGAACCCATGAAAAACTGTTTTTT.

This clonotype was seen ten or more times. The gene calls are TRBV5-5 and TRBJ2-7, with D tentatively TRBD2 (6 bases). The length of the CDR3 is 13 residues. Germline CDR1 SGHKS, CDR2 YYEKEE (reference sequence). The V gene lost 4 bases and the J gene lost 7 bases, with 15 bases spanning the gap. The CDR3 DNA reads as TGTGCCAGCAGCGCGGGGCCCCGGGGGGAGCAGTACTTC. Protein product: CASSAGPRGEQYF.

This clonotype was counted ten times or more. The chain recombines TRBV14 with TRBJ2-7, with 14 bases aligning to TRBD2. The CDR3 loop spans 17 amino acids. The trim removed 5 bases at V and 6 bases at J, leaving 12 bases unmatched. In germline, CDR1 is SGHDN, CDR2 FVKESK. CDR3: CASSTRPGLAGGSEQYF. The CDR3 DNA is TGTGCCAGCAGCACCCGCCCCGGACTAGCGGGGGGCTCCGAGCAGTACTTC.

CDR3 region: CASLQPTEAFF. The CDR3 DNA follows: TGTGCCAGCCTCCAACCCACTGAAGCTTTCTTT. The genes are TRBV6-1 and TRBJ1-1; D is unclear. From germline, CDR1 is MNHNS and CDR2 SASEGT. The CDR3 has 11 amino acids. The V and J ends lost 8 bases and 4 bases respectively, with 8 bases between them.

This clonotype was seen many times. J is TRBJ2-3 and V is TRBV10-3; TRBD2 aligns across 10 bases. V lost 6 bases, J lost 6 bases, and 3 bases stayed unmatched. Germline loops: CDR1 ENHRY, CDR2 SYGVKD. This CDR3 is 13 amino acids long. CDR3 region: CAISGTSDDTQYF. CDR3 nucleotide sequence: TGTGCCATCAGCGGGACTAGCGATGATACGCAGTATTTT.

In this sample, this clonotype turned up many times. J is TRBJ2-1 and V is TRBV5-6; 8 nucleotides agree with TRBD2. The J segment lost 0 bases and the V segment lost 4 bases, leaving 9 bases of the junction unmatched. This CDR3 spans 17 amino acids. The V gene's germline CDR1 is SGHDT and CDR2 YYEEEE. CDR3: CASSLDIAGSSYNEQFF. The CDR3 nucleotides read TGTGCCAGCAGCCTAGACATAGCGGGGAGCTCCTACAATGAGCAGTTCTTC.

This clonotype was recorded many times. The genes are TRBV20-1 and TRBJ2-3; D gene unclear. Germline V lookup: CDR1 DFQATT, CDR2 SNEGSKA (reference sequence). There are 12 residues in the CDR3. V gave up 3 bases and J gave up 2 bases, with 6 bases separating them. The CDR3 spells CSASTPTDTQYF. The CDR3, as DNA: TGCAGTGCTAGTACACCCACAGATACGCAGTATTTT.

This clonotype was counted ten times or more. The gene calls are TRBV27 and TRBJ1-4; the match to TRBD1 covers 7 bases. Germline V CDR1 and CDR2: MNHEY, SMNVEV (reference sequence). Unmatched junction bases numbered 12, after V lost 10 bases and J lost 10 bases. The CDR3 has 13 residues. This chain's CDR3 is CATALGTAGKLFF. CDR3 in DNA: TGTGCCACCGCGCTCGGGACAGCGGGAAAACTGTTTTTT.

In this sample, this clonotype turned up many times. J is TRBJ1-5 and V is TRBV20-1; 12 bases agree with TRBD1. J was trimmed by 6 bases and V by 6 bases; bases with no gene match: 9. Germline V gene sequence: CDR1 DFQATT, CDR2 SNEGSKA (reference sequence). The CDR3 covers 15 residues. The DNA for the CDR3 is TGCAGTGCCCAAGGGACAGGGGGCGCGGCTCAGCCCCAGCATTTT. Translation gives CSAQGTGGAAQPQHF.

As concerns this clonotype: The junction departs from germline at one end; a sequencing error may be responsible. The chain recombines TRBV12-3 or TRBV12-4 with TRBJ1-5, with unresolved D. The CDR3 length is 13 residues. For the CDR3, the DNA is TGTGCCAGCAGTTTATTTCGGGGAGAGCCCCAGAATTTT. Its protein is CASSLFRGEPQNF.